The 23 T cell receptor beta chains listed next were all sequenced from one sample in a study of STAT3 mutations in large granular lymphocyte leukemia. Findings and limits, study-wide: At least one immunodominant TCR beta clonotype appeared in every T-cell large granular lymphocyte leukemia patient.

The repertoire was sequenced with immunoSEQ multiplex PCR; TCRdb's copy has only in-frame clones and lacks some. The sample shows 30,000 to 45,000 clones, around nine tenths of them seen only once. Their recognized antigens are unknown. Sequenced material: PBMCs. The receptor source for this set is a human donor with T large granular lymphocyte leukemia. Some clones in this sample may be carry-over from other donors' samples.

The V and J genes are TRBV7-9 and TRBJ2-7, with D perhaps TRBD1 (5 bases). The germline CDR1 and CDR2 sequences are SEHNR and FQNEAQ (reference sequence). Trimming removed 3 bases at V and 5 bases at J, with 11 bases between. The length of the CDR3 is 13 residues. The CDR3 protein is CASSFPARDEQYF. In DNA, the CDR3 is TGTGCCAGCAGCTTCCCGGCCAGGGACGAGCAGTACTTC.

The J gene is TRBJ2-1, the V gene TRBV5-1; TRBD1 matches at 10 bases. The CDR3 is 15 residues long. V shed 4 bases, J shed 0 bases, and the junction held 1 base outside the gene matches. Germline-derived CDR1 and CDR2 are SGHRS and YFSETQ. This chain's CDR3 is CASSGTGASYNEQFF. CDR3 DNA sequence: TGCGCCAGCAGCGGGACAGGGGCCTCCTACAATGAGCAGTTCTTC.

The rearrangement links TRBV5-1 to TRBJ2-3, with 11 nucleotides matching TRBD2. The germline gives CDR1 SGHRS, CDR2 YFSETQ. Germline trimming cut 4 bases from V and 3 bases from J; bases unmatched to any gene: 4. The CDR3 runs 15 residues. The CDR3 coding sequence is TGCGCCAGCAGCCCCGGGACTAGCGGTACAGATACGCAGTATTTT. Its protein product is CASSPGTSGTDTQYF.

This chain joins TRBV18 and TRBJ1-5; D possibly corresponds to TRBD1 (6 bases). CDR1 is KGHSH and CDR2 is LQKENI in the germline V gene. CDR3 size: 16 residues. Between the trimmed V and J ends, which lost 1 base and 0 bases, there was a span of 10 bases. The CDR3 loop is CASSPQETGSNQPQHF. The CDR3 coding sequence is TGTGCCAGCTCACCACAAGAGACAGGTAGCAATCAGCCCCAGCATTTT.

The V gene is TRBV6-6, the J gene TRBJ1-4, with 8 bases lining up with TRBD1. There are 16 residues in the CDR3. The ends lost 6 bases at V and 0 bases at J; junction bases unmatched: 6. CDR1 is MNHNY, CDR2 SVGAGI, per germline (reference sequence). The CDR3 protein is CASSRQGTSTNEKLFF. As DNA, the CDR3 is TGTGCCAGCAGCCGACAGGGGACGTCAACTAATGAAAAACTGTTTTTT.

The chain is built from TRBV19 and TRBJ2-3; D remains ambiguous. Germline values: CDR1 LNHDA, CDR2 SQIVND (reference sequence). The CDR3 is 16 residues long. Trimming stripped 3 bases from V and 2 bases from J, with 15 bases between. The CDR3 nucleotides read TGTGCCAGTAGTATCTTGATTGGATGGGACACAGATACGCAGTATTTT. Its protein product is CASSILIGWDTDTQYF.

The genes are TRBV7-9 and TRBJ2-1, with TRBD1 matching over 8 bases. CDR1 is SEHNR, CDR2 FQNEAQ, per germline (reference sequence). The CDR3 has 15 residues. Unmatched junction bases numbered 2, after V lost 2 bases and J lost 2 bases. The DNA of the CDR3 is TGTGCCAGCAGCTTACTACAGGGGGCCTACAATGAGCAGTTCTTC. Its protein is CASSLLQGAYNEQFF.

The genes are TRBV6-1 and TRBJ2-1; 9 nucleotides match TRBD1. The ends lost 2 bases at V and 9 bases at J; junction bases unmatched: 5. The CDR3 is 14 amino acids. Germline loops: CDR1 MNHNS, CDR2 SASEGT. This chain's CDR3 is CASSESGQGFEQFF. The CDR3 coding sequence is TGTGCCAGCAGTGAATCGGGACAGGGTTTTGAGCAGTTCTTC.

This clone was found once. This rearrangement joins TRBV7-2 to TRBJ1-6; D unclear. The germline CDR1 and CDR2 sequences are SGHTA and FQGNSA. V was shortened by 2 bases and J by 10 bases, with 15 bases between the two germline ends. The CDR3 is 15 amino acids. The CDR3, as DNA: TGTGCCAGCAGCTTAACAGCATCTCGATACTCACCCCTCCACTTT. Translated, it gives CASSLTASRYSPLHF.

V usage is TRBV14 and J usage is TRBJ1-2; D is unclear. The ends were cut back, 0 bases at V and 4 bases at J, with 15 bases in the middle. The germline CDR1 and CDR2 sequences are SGHDN and FVKESK. This CDR3 contains 16 residues. CDR3 amino acids: CASSQDSLAAAYGYTF. DNA of the CDR3: TGTGCCAGCAGCCAAGATTCCCTAGCTGCCGCCTATGGCTACACCTTC.

V gene TRBV2 combines with J gene TRBJ2-7; 12 bases match TRBD2. The CDR3 loop spans 16 amino acids. Germline V gene data show CDR1 as SNHLY and CDR2 as FYNNEI. Trimming at V came to 6 bases and at J to 2 bases, leaving 8 bases not matched to a gene. DNA of the CDR3: TGTGCCAGCAGCGTTTCACTAGCGGGGGGACCCTACGAGCAGTACTTC. This gives the protein CASSVSLAGGPYEQYF.

The table lists this clone with a count of one. This chain joins TRBV5-4 and TRBJ1-1, with D unclear. This CDR3 contains 13 residues. Germline CDR1 is SGHNT and CDR2 is YYREEE (reference sequence). The V gene lost 4 bases and the J gene lost 7 bases, with 14 bases spanning the gap. CDR3 bases: TGTGCCAGCAGCCCCAAGGACCGGGTTGAAGCTTTCTTT. It codes for CASSPKDRVEAFF.

This clone was observed a single time. The chain couples TRBV5-6 to TRBJ1-6; 7 bases fit TRBD1. Germline CDR1 reads SGHDT; CDR2 reads YYEEEE. The CDR3 loop spans 16 amino acids. V lost 4 bases to trimming and J lost 6 bases; unmatched junction nucleotides: 10. The CDR3 reads CASSPSWTGANSPLHF. In DNA, the CDR3 is TGTGCCAGCAGCCCTTCCTGGACAGGAGCTAATTCACCCCTCCACTTT. Full variable domain (missing parts from reference TRBV5-6 and TRBJ1-6): DAGVTQSPTHLIKTRGQQVTLRCSPKSGHDTVSWYQQALGQGPQFIFQYYEEEERQRGNFPDRFSGHQFPNYSSELNVNALLLGDSALYLCASSPSWTGANSPLHFGNGTRLTVT.

The rearrangement links TRBV30 to TRBJ1-2; 7 nucleotides agree with TRBD1. Germline V CDR1 and CDR2: GTSNPN, SVGIG (reference sequence). The CDR3 length is 14 residues. V lost 4 bases and J lost 6; bases outside the gene matches: 11. DNA of the CDR3: TGTGCCTGGACACAGGGGATAGAGGTTCATGGCTACACCTTC. Translated, it gives CAWTQGIEVHGYTF.

This sequence joins TRBV27 and TRBJ2-3; 7 bases map to TRBD2. The ends lost 3 bases at V and 1 base at J; junction bases unmatched: 4. Germline CDR1 is MNHEY and CDR2 is SMNVEV (reference sequence). The CDR3 is 15 amino acids. The DNA for the CDR3 is TGTGCCAGCAGTTTTAGCGGGCGCCGCACAGATACGCAGTATTTT. It codes for CASSFSGRRTDTQYF.

The chain carries TRBV10-3 and TRBJ2-7; 10 bases agree with TRBD1. Germline V CDR1 and CDR2: ENHRY, SYGVKD. The CDR3 spans 13 residues. V gave up 10 bases and J gave up 5 bases; unmatched junction bases: 8. The CDR3 here is CATAGDRGHEQYF. In DNA, the CDR3 is TGTGCCACAGCGGGGGACAGGGGCCACGAGCAGTACTTC.

J is TRBJ1-4 and V is TRBV7-9; D possibly corresponds to TRBD1 (5 bases). The CDR3 runs 18 residues. Trimming took 7 bases from V and 8 from J, leaving 29 bases between them. Germline V lookup: CDR1 SEHNR, CDR2 FQNEAQ (reference sequence). CDR3 bases: TGTGCCAGCACTGAACGCGCGGGGGGATTTCCAGAACGGGAAAAACTGTTTTTT. The encoded protein is CASTERAGGFPEREKLFF.

For the CDR3, the DNA is TGTGCCAGCACCACCGGACAGGGAAGGTATCAGCCCCAGCATTTT. Protein sequence: CASTTGQGRYQPQHF. The genes are TRBV6-6 and TRBJ1-5; 8 bases align to TRBD1. Germline CDR1 is MNHNY and CDR2 is SVGAGI (reference sequence). V shed 7 bases and J 5 bases; nucleotides not matched to a gene: 10. This CDR3 spans 15 amino acids.

The rearrangement joins TRBV28 to TRBJ2-1, with 8 bases identical to TRBD2. With V trimmed by 8 bases and J by 4 bases, 10 bases remained unmatched. The germline gives CDR1 MDHEN, CDR2 SYDVKM. The CDR3 is 15 amino acids. This chain's CDR3 is CASGRGASKYNEQFF. The CDR3 DNA follows: TGTGCCAGCGGGCGGGGGGCCTCTAAGTACAATGAGCAGTTCTTC.

The chain links TRBV30 to TRBJ2-1; D remains unclear. The germline V gene encodes CDR1 GTSNPN and CDR2 SVGIG (reference sequence). V was trimmed by 2 bases and J by 7 bases, leaving 6 bases between them. The CDR3 is made up of 11 amino acids. Here the CDR3 reads CAWSFLNEQFF. Written as DNA, the CDR3 is TGTGCCTGGAGTTTTCTTAATGAGCAGTTCTTC.

The chain has TRBV7-9 and TRBJ1-2, with 7 bases fitting TRBD1. V shed 1 base and J 0 bases; nucleotides not matched to a gene: 5. The germline CDR1 and CDR2 sequences are SEHNR and FQNEAQ (reference sequence). This CDR3 region has 16 residues. CDR3 DNA sequence: TGTGCCAGCAGCTTAGACAGGGGAAGGTCTAACTATGGCTACACCTTC. Encoded protein: CASSLDRGRSNYGYTF.

The chain is built from TRBV6-1 and TRBJ2-1, with D hard to call. This CDR3 is 15 amino acids long. Trimming left V 6 bases short and J 3 bases short, with 15 bases between. Germline CDR1 is MNHNS and CDR2 is SASEGT. As DNA, the CDR3 is TGTGCCAGCAGAATCCTTCGGGTGGGCTACAATGAGCAGTTCTTC. Its protein is CASRILRVGYNEQFF.

The chain joins TRBV28 to TRBJ1-4; D possibly corresponds to TRBD1 (6 bases). V was pared by 10 bases and J by 0 bases, with 9 bases between. CDR3 size: 13 residues. Germline V CDR1 and CDR2: MDHEN, SYDVKM. The CDR3 DNA sequence: TGTGCCATCGCAGGGGCAACTAATGAAAAACTGTTTTTT. This codes for CAIAGATNEKLFF.